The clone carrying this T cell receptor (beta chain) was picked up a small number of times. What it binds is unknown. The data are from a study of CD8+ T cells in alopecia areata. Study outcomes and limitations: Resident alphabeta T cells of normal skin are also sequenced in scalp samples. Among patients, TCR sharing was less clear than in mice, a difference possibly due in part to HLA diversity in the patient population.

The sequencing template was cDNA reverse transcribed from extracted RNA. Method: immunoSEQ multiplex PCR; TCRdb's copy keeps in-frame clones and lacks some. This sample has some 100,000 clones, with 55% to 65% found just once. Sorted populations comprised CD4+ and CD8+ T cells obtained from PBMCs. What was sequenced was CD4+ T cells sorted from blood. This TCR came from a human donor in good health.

The DNA for the CDR3 is TGCAGCGTTGATAGCCAGGGCACAGATACGCAGTATTTT. It encodes CSVDSQGTDTQYF. The rearrangement uses TRBV29-1 and TRBJ2-3; no clear D gene. V lost 3 bases and J lost 1, with 8 bases in between. CDR3 length: 13 amino acids. In germline, CDR1 is SQVTM, CDR2 ANQGSEA.